A selection of T cell receptor beta chains follows, all from one sample in a study of CXCR3-negative and CXCR3-positive naive CD8 T cells. For each CDR3 protein, TCRdb gives one entry from its re-call of the 5' RACE reads, without DNA. The sample's table shows some 50,000 distinct CDR3 sequences. The sample taken for sequencing was naive CXCR3- CD8+ T cells from blood. The source of these receptors is a human donor in good health. Some clones in this sample may be carry-over from other donors' samples. CDR3s include the opening cysteine and the closing phenylalanine or tryptophan.

j_call v_call cdr3_aa
TRBJ1-1 TRBV11-3 CASSLSGTGNTEAFF
TRBJ1-5 TRBV28 CASRGVRDQPQHF
TRBJ2-3 TRBV12-3/TRBV12-4 CASSPRDGTDTQYF
TRBJ2-7 TRBV7-2 CASSLEGQGSYEQYF
TRBJ2-5 TRBV28 CASSLEGALAETQYF
TRBJ2-1 TRBV5-1 CASSLTDRDEQFF
TRBJ2-1 TRBV20-1 CSARERVFGTSGGAYNEQFF
TRBJ1-2 TRBV25-1 CASSGQGHGYTF
TRBJ1-4 TRBV28 CASRRGQGNEKLFF
TRBJ1-3 TRBV20-1 CSARSLVWNTIYF